Sequencing of this T cell receptor beta chain was carried out in a study of T cells after yellow fever vaccination. TCRdb re-called the 5' RACE reads with MiXCR, one entry per CDR3 protein. The repertoire includes 360,000 or so distinct CDR3 sequences, roughly 12% of them detected once, and less than 20% sits in the top ten. This CDR3 contains 14 residues. Losses at the gene ends were 4 bases for V and 1 base for J; bases not matched to a gene: 3. Germline V CDR1 and CDR2: ENHRY, SYGVKD. This clonotype was obtained from a man aged 18 to 29 who received the YFV17D yellow fever vaccine. The sequenced sample was PBMCs, obtained on the day of the first yellow fever vaccination. The chain recombines TRBV10-3 with TRBJ1-1; 7 positions agree with TRBD1. The CDR3 is CAISVAGGNTEAFF. The CDR3 nucleotides read TGTGCCATCAGTGTGGCAGGGGGGAACACTGAAGCTTTCTTT.